Given below is one TCR beta chain in context. This clone showed up just a few times. Its antigen target is currently unknown. No base-level quality is on record; no much larger clone is a single base apart. The cohort was made up of around 720 healthy bone marrow donors. All cohort members were sampled while nominally healthy, although unrecorded immune exposures were likely present. The donor was CMV seropositive and was included in the group of 300 or so seropositive cohort members. A peripheral blood sample was provided by each donor, and peripheral blood mononuclear cells were used for TCR beta sequencing. Genomic DNA was extracted from the blood cell samples with the Qiagen DNeasy Blood Extraction Kit. This specimen belongs to a study of cytomegalovirus exposure and HLA in healthy donors (dated 2017 in TCRdb). Turning to the overall study: An earlier analysis of several hundred of the donors reported approximately 290 Gb of sequence data and roughly 110 million unique TCR beta sequences from about 179 million T cells. Every discovery cohort repertoire had been produced on one sequencing platform. Donor age, sex, ethnicity and CMV serostatus were compiled together with the repertoire data. Of the approximately 400 genotyped donors, approximately 83% fell in the genetic ancestry cluster associated with self-reported Caucasian donors. Around 330 gigabases of sequencing data and approximately 91 million unique TCR sequences made up an early release that covered 500 to 700 HLA-typed donors. Besides the first cohort of approximately 670 subjects, a separate validation cohort made up of roughly 120 different subjects was used. An earlier analysis of around 580 of the donors used high-throughput TCR beta sequencing to judge whether each TCR beta V gene segment behaved as functional or pseudogenic. Because of strong linkage in the cohort, five DR-DQ haplotypes were treated as single units for association and clustering. The aim of the study was to test whether cataloging public T cell receptors could identify signatures of past pathogen exposure. Among roughly 370 genotyped donors of the cohort, an average of roughly 240,000 unique TCR beta nucleotide sequences were sequenced per donor, around 18% of them non-productive. Typing coverage varied by locus: about 629-630 donors for A, B, C, DRB1 and DQB1; around 560 for DQA1; some 610 for DPA1; 450 to 480 for DPB1. To study patterns of TCR occurrence, a later analysis re-analyzed previously published TCR beta repertoires from 666 donors and added high-resolution HLA genotyping. The later analysis used no new phenotypic data to find candidate immune exposures, relying instead on TCR beta sequences and their occurrence across donors. Class I and class II HLA loci were covered by the typing at four-digit resolution. In a later genetic analysis, genome-wide SNP genotypes for about three fifths of the roughly 670 donors were used, and that subset was treated as a discovery cohort. The study combined high-throughput TCR immunosequencing, statistical association of individual TCRs with disease status, and machine learning to predict cytomegalovirus infection status. The T cell repertoires of roughly 660 subjects were profiled by immunosequencing and related to cytomegalovirus serostatus. Broad study findings and their caveats: A cluster of highly shared sequence variants was judged likely to be a technical artifact of the sequencing pipeline. Presence/absence analyses assumed roughly uniform sequencing depth across donors, an assumption that may not hold. A later analysis found that TCR association rates varied across HLA loci, with DRB1 alleles showing the most associated TCRs and HLA-C alleles the fewest. In a later analysis, several top co-occurrence clusters were reported to appear linked to parvovirus B19, influenza, CMV and Epstein-Barr virus. The study gave a list of 150 to 200 TCR beta chains associated with cytomegalovirus. In this cohort, only TCR beta chains were sequenced, and detectable features were limited by the absence of alpha or paired-chain data. Linkage disequilibrium might explain the correlated functional status among segregating V segments, but an unknown experimental factor could not be excluded. A later analysis found that HLA-associated TCR beta chains were more clonally expanded and had lower generation probabilities than equally common non-associated chains. Cytomegalovirus status was reported to be diagnosed by the classifier with high specificity and sensitivity in both the original and validation cohorts. At a false discovery rate of 0.05, a later analysis linked approximately 18,000 TCR beta sequences to specific HLA alleles. Compared with the approximately 710-donor mean, donors in an Asian-associated ancestry cluster had fewer N-insertions in productive TCRs, according to a later genetic analysis. The authors suggested that the approach could potentially be extended to other disease states and immunological phenotypes. A further reported finding was that TCR beta sequences accurately predicted the HLA-A and HLA-B alleles for most subjects in the first cohort. In an earlier analysis of roughly 500 of the donors, most TCR beta V segments appeared in productive rearrangements about 87% or about 30% of the time, broadly matching IMGT annotations. In a later analysis, most CMV-associated TCR beta chains were found to appear HLA-restricted, with HLA associations seemingly driven largely by CMV exposure. Because counts were too low, roughly 16 rarely observed V segments, including chromosome 9 orphons, were excluded from the earlier analysis of fewer than 650 of the donors. Because some donors lacked HLA typing at each locus, the association tests relied only on the typed subset. CMV serostatus was the only immune exposure information available for the cohort. Strong co-occurrence of HLA alleles, especially DR and DQ, made assigning TCR associations to individual alleles difficult. While some public TCRs were present in many individuals, most TCR sequences turned up only very rarely across donors. A few of the identified cytomegalovirus-associated TCR beta chains were confirmed in vitro to be specific for cytomegalovirus antigens. V-gene and J-gene trimming of TCR beta chains was associated with a missense DCLRE1C variant in a later genetic analysis, and the association was replicated in an independent cohort. Some IMGT-functional V segments, including TRBV6-2 and TRBV6-3, could not be told apart with the 87-base-pair reads, so those segments were excluded.

Relative to germline, V is missing 2 bases and J is missing 5 bases, with 9 bases of the junction outside any gene match. CDR1 and CDR2 are read off the germline V gene as SGHRS and YFSETQ. From the cysteine up to the phenylalanine, the CDR3 has a length of 15 residues. This entry keeps only the CDR3 DNA: 45 bases, framed from base 1. Receptor amplification or capture employed the immunoSEQ multiplex PCR assay. For the multiplex PCR, a mixture combining 60 forward primers for TCR Vbeta segments and 13 reverse primers for TCR Jbeta segments was used. A multiplex PCR assay on genomic DNA amplified the CDR3 region of rearranged TCR beta genes. The amplified TCR beta libraries were sequenced on the Illumina HiSeq System as 87-base-pair reads. Under the source paper's analysis protocol: In a later analysis, tens of millions of unique TCR beta chains were counted across the approximately 670 repertoires, and around 11 million of these chains were shared by at least two donors. A nearest-neighbor algorithm error-corrected the raw reads and collapsed the reads into unique sequences, merging closely related sequences to remove PCR and sequencing errors. To assign V, D and J gene segments, CDR3 sequences were aligned to IMGT reference sequences. For a sequence to be retained, a match of at least six nucleotides to both a V gene segment and a J gene segment was required. Rearrangements were called productive when the CDR3 lacked stop codons and stayed in frame with V and J; all others were non-productive. Following IMGT convention, CDR3 was defined as the stretch from the second conserved V-encoded cysteine up to the conserved J-encoded phenylalanine. The earlier analysis of 500 to 750 of the donors excluded any sequence lacking an unambiguous match to a single V gene segment. An earlier analysis of about 600 of the donors called V segments functional above 56.7% productive rearrangements and segregating when the between-donor standard deviation exceeded 5%. A statistical classification framework was built for diagnosing cytomegalovirus status from the catalog of TCR beta chain sequences. A later analysis assigned V and J genes by comparing TCR nucleotide sequences with IMGT/GENE-DB human TR gene sequences. In a later analysis, CDR3 sequences and most-parsimonious VDJ recombination scenarios were assigned using the TCRdist pipeline. In a later analysis, each TCR beta chain was defined by its CDR3 amino acid sequence together with its V-gene family, and reads lacking a unique V-gene family were excluded. To address suspected cross-contamination and a sequencing artifact, a later analysis removed several hundred highly shared, low-generation-probability nucleotide sequences. In a later analysis, a clonal expansion index was calculated for each public chain from normalized within-repertoire ranks of inferred template counts. Generation probabilities in a later analysis came from a VDJ recombination model fitted to out-of-frame rearrangements, and those results were checked against IGoR. In a later analysis, TCR-TCR, TCR-HLA and TCR-CMV co-occurrence was scored with hypergeometric tests, and a repertoire-size bias correction was applied to TCR pairs. To estimate false discovery rates, a later analysis permuted the HLA or CMV assignments 20 times. A later analysis grouped co-occurring TCRs with DBSCAN, adding TCRdist sequence similarity when clustering within HLA-allele-positive subsets. For co-occurrence clustering, repertoires with fewer than 30,000 or more than 120,000 public chains were excluded, along with roughly 5 repertoires with anomalous nucleotide sharing. The clones in this table, taken by TCRdb from immuneACCESS, are in-frame only. Not every clone is retained; where verified, under half of the shortfall comes from an unresolved V gene, and the cause of the rest is unknown. The V and J calls and clone size were taken over from that table, and D and trimming were inferred from the DNA. The sample includes about 130,000 clones, with around 75% observed a single time. About 4.4% of the sample lies in the top ten.

The receptor's source is a man between 60 and 75 years old in good health and CMV-seropositive. Recombination linked TRBV5-1 to TRBJ2-7, with 8 bases matching TRBD1. Sequenced: PBMCs. DNA sequence: TGCGCCAGCAGCTTATCAGGGGGCGCAACCCACGAGCAGTACTTC. The translation is CASSLSGGATHEQYF.